These 7 T cell receptor beta chains were all obtained from the same sample, sequenced in a study of T-cell memory formation after mild COVID-19. TCRdb passed the 5' RACE reads through MiXCR, listing each CDR3 protein once. The data show a few hundred thousand distinct CDR3 sequences, with 20% to 25% seen just once and roughly a fifth held by the top ten. The sample comprised PBMCs or a T cell subset sorted from them (not recorded which). These receptors were taken from a man younger than 35 who had mild COVID-19 (a few samples of this study predate the infection). Cell type and time point are not known.

The J gene is TRBJ1-2, the V gene TRBV27, with a weak D call TRBD1 (5 bases). The CDR3 is 13 residues long. Between the trimmed V and J ends, which lost 4 bases and 2 bases, there was a span of 8 bases. Germline V gives CDR1 MNHEY, CDR2 SMNVEV (reference sequence). The CDR3 here is CASSWDGNYGYTF. The CDR3 bases are TGTGCCAGCAGTTGGGACGGGAACTATGGCTACACCTTC.

The chain joins TRBV5-1 to TRBJ2-5; D may be TRBD1 (7 bases). Germline CDR1 SGHRS, CDR2 YFSETQ. The CDR3 is made up of 13 amino acids. V was cut by 4 bases and J by 4 bases, with 11 bases left in between. For the CDR3, the DNA is TGCGCCAGCAGCCCAGGGGGGACAGAGACCCAGTACTTC. Translating it yields CASSPGGTETQYF.

The rearrangement uses TRBV24-1 and TRBJ2-2; 7 bases map to TRBD1. CDR1 KGHDR and CDR2 SFDVKD come from the germline V gene. The CDR3 runs to 13 residues. Germline trimming cut 10 bases from V and 6 bases from J; bases unmatched to any gene: 7. The CDR3 loop reads CATRKGGSGELFF. CDR3 bases: TGTGCCACAAGGAAAGGGGGCTCCGGGGAGCTGTTTTTT.

The rearrangement uses TRBV29-1 and TRBJ1-1; no clear D. V lost 3 bases and J lost 4, with 12 bases in between. CDR1 and CDR2 (germline): SQVTM, ANQGSEA. There are 13 residues in the CDR3. This chain's CDR3 is CSVERESTTEAFF. The CDR3, as DNA: TGCAGCGTTGAGAGGGAATCGACCACTGAAGCTTTCTTT. Combining the CDR3 with reference TRBV29-1 and TRBJ1-1 gives the whole variable domain SAVISQKPSRDICQRGTSLTIQCQVDSQVTMMFWYRQQPGQSLTLIATANQGSEATYESGFVIDKFPISRPNLTFSTLTVSNMSPEDSSIYLCSVERESTTEAFFGQGTRLTVV.

The chain is built from TRBV5-1 and TRBJ2-1; 8 bases fit TRBD1. The CDR3 runs to 15 residues. Per germline, CDR1 SGHRS and CDR2 YFSETQ. After removal of 4 bases from V and 8 bases from J, the junction contained 11 bases not matched to a gene. The CDR3 spells CASSTYGQGAHEQFF. CDR3 bases: TGCGCCAGCAGCACCTACGGACAGGGAGCTCATGAGCAGTTCTTC.

This chain joins TRBV10-3 and TRBJ2-5; 8 bases are shared with TRBD2. The ends lost 6 bases at V and 4 bases at J; junction bases unmatched: 1. The germline V gene has CDR1 ENHRY and CDR2 SYGVKD. This CDR3 comprises 12 residues. In DNA, the CDR3 is TGTGCCATCAGCGGGGGGGGAGAGACCCAGTACTTC. Encoded protein: CAISGGGETQYF.

Points on this clonotype: At one end, the junction sequence differs from germline, possibly due to a read error. The chain uses TRBV7-2 and TRBJ1-1; TRBD1 is a possible D gene (6 bases). From germline, CDR1 is SGHTA and CDR2 FQGNSA. The CDR3 is made up of 13 amino acids. The CDR3 DNA reads TGTGCCAGCAGCTTAGCAGGGGACACTGAAGCTTTATTT. As protein: CASSLAGDTEALF.